This TCR beta chain was recovered during a study of shared clonotypes between healthy human individuals. TCRdb's copy holds only in-frame clones and misses some; the assay was immunoSEQ multiplex PCR. The profile shows approximately 88,000 clones, around 68% of them singletons. Only a few counts were recorded for this clone. This sequence was found in a man aged 25-40 years in good health. Input material: memory CD8+ T cells sorted from blood. The subset was: CD45RO+ cells pooled with CCR7-negative TemRA cells.

The CDR3 coding sequence is TGTGCCAGCAGCGTAGGATCATCCACAAAAGGGGACGAGCAGTACTTC. This encodes CASSVGSSTKGDEQYF. This chain links TRBV9 with TRBJ2-7, with D possibly being TRBD1 (5 bases). Germline assignment: CDR1 SGDLS and CDR2 YYNGEE. Between the trimmed V and J ends, which lost 0 bases and 5 bases, there was a span of 18 bases. The CDR3 covers 16 residues. Together with reference TRBV9 and TRBJ2-7, the CDR3 gives the full variable domain: DSGVTQTPKHLITATGQRVTLRCSPRSGDLSVYWYQQSLDQGLQFLIQYYNGEERAKGNILERFSAQQFPDLHSELNLSSLELGDSALYFCASSVGSSTKGDEQYFGPGTRLTVT.